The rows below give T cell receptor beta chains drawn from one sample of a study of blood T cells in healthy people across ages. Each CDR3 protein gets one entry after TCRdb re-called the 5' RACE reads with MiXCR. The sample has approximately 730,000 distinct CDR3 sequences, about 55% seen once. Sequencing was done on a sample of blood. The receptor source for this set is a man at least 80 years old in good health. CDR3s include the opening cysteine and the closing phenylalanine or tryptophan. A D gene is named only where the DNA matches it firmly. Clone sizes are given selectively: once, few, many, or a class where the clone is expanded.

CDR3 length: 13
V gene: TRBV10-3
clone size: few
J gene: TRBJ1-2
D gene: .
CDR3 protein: CAISKDADYGYTF
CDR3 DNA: TGTGCCATCAGTAAGGACGCTGACTATGGCTACACCTTC

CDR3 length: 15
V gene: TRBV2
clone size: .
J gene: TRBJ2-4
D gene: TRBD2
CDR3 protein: CASSVEREFQNIQYF
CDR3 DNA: TGTGCCAGCAGTGTTGAGCGGGAGTTCCAAAACATTCAGTACTTC

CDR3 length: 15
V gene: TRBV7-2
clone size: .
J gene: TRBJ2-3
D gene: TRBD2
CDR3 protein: CASSFLVGGSDTQYF
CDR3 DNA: TGTGCCAGCAGCTTCCTAGTGGGAGGGTCAGATACGCAGTATTTT

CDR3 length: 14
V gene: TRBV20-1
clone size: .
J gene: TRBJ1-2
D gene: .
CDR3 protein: CSARKAGTNYGYTF
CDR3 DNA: TGCAGTGCTAGAAAGGCAGGGACTAACTATGGCTACACCTTC

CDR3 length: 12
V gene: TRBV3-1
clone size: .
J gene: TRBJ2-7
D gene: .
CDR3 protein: CASSLMTYEQYF
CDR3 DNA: TGTGCCAGCAGCCTAATGACCTACGAGCAGTACTTC

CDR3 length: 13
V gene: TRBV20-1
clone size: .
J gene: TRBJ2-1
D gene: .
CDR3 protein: CSATRRVLGEQFF
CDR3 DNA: TGCAGTGCTACTAGAAGGGTTCTGGGTGAGCAGTTCTTC

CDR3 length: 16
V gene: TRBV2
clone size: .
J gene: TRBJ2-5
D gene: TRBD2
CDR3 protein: CASSDRLADSQETQYF
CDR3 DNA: TGTGCCAGCAGTGACCGGCTAGCGGACTCCCAAGAGACCCAGTACTTC

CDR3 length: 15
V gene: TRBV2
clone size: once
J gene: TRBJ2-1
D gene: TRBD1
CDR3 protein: CASSVDRSSYNEQFF
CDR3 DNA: TGTGCCAGCAGTGTGGACAGGAGCTCCTACAATGAGCAGTTCTTC

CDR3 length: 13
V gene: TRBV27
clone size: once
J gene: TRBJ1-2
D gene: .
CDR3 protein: CASSLVGGYRYTF
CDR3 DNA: TGTGCCAGCAGTTTAGTAGGCGGCTATCGCTACACCTTC

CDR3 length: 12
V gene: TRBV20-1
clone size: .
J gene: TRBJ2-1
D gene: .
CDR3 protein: CSAKESWNEQFF
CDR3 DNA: TGCAGTGCTAAGGAGTCTTGGAATGAGCAGTTCTTC

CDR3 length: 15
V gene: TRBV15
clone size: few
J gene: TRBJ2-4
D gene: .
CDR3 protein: CATSRDGVVGNIQYF
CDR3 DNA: TGTGCCACCAGCAGAGATGGAGTAGTCGGAAACATTCAGTACTTC

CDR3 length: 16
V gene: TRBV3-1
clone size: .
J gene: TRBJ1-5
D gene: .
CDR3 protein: CASSQGNLIRGQPQHF
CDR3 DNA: TGTGCCAGCAGCCAAGGAAATTTGATTCGGGGACAGCCCCAGCATTTT

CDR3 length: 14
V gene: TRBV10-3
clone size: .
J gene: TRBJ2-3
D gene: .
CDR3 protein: CAIREDTSTDTQYF
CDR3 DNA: TGTGCCATCAGGGAGGACACCAGCACAGATACGCAGTATTTT

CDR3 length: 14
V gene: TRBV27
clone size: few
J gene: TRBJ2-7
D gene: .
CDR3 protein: CASRTGGGPYEQYF
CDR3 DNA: TGTGCCAGCAGAACCGGTGGCGGGCCCTACGAGCAGTACTTC

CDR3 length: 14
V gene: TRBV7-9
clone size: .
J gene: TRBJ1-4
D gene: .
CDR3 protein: CASSPTGRREKLFF
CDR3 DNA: TGTGCCAGCAGCCCTACGGGCCGAAGGGAAAAACTGTTTTTT

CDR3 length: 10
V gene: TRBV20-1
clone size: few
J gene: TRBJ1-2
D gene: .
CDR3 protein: CSLPYYGYTF
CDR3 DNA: TGCAGTCTCCCTTACTATGGCTACACCTTC

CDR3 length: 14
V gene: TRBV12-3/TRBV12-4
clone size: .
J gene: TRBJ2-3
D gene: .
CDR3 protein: CASSQNRGTDTQYF
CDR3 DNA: TGTGCCAGCAGTCAGAACAGGGGCACAGATACGCAGTATTTT

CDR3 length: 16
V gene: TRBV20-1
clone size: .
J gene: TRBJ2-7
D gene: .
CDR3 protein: CSAPPDSGRPYNEQYF
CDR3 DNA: TGCAGTGCTCCCCCGGATAGCGGCAGACCTTACAATGAGCAGTACTTC

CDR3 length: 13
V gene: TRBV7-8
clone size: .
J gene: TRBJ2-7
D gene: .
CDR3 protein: CASSPIRQYEQYF
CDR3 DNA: TGTGCCAGCAGCCCAATTCGACAGTACGAGCAGTACTTC

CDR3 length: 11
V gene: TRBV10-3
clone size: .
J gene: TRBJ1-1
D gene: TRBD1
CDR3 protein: CAISRDSEAFF
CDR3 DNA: TGTGCCATCAGTAGGGACAGTGAAGCTTTCTTT

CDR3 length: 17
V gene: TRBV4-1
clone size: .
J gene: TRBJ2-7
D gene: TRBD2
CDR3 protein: CASSHGLGLAGNYEQYF
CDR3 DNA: TGCGCCAGCAGCCATGGGCTCGGACTAGCGGGAAACTACGAGCAGTACTTC

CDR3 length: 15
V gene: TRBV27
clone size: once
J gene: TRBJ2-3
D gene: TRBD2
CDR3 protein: CASSPSGRRGDTQYF
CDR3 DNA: TGTGCCAGCAGTCCAAGCGGGAGGAGGGGAGATACGCAGTATTTT

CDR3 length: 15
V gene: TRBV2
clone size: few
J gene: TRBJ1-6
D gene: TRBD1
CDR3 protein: CASSERTGRNSPLHF
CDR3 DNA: TGTGCCAGCAGCGAGAGGACAGGACGTAATTCACCCCTCCACTTT

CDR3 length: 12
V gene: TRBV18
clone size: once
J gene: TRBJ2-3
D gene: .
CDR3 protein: CASSPIADTQYF
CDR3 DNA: TGTGCCAGCTCTCCGATCGCAGATACGCAGTATTTT

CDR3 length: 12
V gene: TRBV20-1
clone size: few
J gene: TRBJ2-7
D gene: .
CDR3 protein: CSAPGTVYEQYF
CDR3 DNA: TGCAGTGCCCCAGGGACTGTCTACGAGCAGTACTTC

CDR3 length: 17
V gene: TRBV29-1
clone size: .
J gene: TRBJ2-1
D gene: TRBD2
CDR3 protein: CSVLGLAGGFIYNEQFF
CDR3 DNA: TGCAGCGTTTTGGGACTAGCGGGCGGATTTATCTACAATGAGCAGTTCTTC

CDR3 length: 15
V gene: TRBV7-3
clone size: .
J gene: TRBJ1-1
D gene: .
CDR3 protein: CASSQFTGRHAEAFF
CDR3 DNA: TGTGCCAGCAGCCAATTTACTGGGAGGCACGCTGAAGCTTTCTTT

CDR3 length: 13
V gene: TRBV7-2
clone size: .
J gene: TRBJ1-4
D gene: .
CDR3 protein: CASSSSLFEKLFF
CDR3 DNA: TGTGCCAGCAGTTCCTCTCTTTTTGAAAAACTGTTTTTT

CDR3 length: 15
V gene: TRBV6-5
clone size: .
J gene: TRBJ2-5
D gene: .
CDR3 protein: CASSCGGGKGETQYF
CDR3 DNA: TGTGCCAGCAGTTGCGGTGGCGGGAAGGGGGAGACCCAGTACTTC

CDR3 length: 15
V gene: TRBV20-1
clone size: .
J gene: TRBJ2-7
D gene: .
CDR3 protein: CSASSWGEGSYEQYF
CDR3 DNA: TGCAGTGCTAGTTCATGGGGGGAAGGTTCCTACGAGCAGTACTTC

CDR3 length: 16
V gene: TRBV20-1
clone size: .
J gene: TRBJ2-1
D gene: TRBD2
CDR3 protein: CSARRGGGLTYNEQFF
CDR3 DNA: TGCAGTGCTAGACGGGGGGGAGGGCTTACCTACAATGAGCAGTTCTTC

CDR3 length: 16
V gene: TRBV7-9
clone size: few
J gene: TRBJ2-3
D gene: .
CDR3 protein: CASSYSARDSTDTQYF
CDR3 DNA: TGTGCCAGCAGCTACTCGGCGAGGGATAGCACAGATACGCAGTATTTT

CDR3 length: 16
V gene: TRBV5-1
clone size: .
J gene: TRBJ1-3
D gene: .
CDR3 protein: CASSPDGGRIGNTIYF
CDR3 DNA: TGCGCCAGCAGCCCGGACGGGGGGCGTATTGGAAACACCATATATTTT

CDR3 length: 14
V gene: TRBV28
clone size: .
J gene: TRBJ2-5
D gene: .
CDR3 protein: CASSLIGAGETQYF
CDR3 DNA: TGTGCCAGCAGTCTAATAGGGGCGGGAGAGACCCAGTACTTC

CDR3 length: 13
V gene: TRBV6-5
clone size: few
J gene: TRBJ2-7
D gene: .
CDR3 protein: CASTNPPGYEQYF
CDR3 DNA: TGTGCCAGCACCAACCCCCCCGGCTACGAGCAGTACTTC

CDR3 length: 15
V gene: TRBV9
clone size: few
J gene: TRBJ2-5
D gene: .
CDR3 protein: CASSVGQALLETQYF
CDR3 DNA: TGTGCCAGCAGCGTAGGGCAGGCCCTCCTCGAGACCCAGTACTTC

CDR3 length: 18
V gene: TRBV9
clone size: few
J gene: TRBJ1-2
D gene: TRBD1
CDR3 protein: CASSEPRDRVSLRDGYTF
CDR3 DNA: TGTGCCAGCAGCGAGCCCCGGGACAGGGTGTCTCTGAGGGACGGCTACACCTTC

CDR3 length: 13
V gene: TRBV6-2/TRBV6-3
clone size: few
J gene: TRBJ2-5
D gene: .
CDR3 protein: CASRTSGEETQYF
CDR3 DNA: TGTGCCAGCAGAACTAGTGGGGAAGAGACCCAGTACTTC

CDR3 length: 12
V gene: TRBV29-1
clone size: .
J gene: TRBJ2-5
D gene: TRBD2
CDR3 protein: CSGGGNQETQYF
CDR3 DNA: TGCAGCGGGGGAGGGAACCAAGAGACCCAGTACTTC

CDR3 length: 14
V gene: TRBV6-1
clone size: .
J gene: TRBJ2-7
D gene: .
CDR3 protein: CASRTGTRPYEQYF
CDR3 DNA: TGTGCCAGCAGGACCGGGACTCGACCCTACGAGCAGTACTTC

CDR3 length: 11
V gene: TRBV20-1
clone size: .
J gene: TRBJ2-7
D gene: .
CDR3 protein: CSASNSYEQYF
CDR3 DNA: TGCAGTGCTAGTAATTCCTACGAGCAGTACTTC

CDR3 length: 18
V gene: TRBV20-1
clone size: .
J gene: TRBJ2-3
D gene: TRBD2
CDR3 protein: CSAGTSGRVRPEHRDAYF
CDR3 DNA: TGCAGTGCTGGGACTAGCGGGAGGGTGAGACCCGAGCACAGAGACGCGTATTTT